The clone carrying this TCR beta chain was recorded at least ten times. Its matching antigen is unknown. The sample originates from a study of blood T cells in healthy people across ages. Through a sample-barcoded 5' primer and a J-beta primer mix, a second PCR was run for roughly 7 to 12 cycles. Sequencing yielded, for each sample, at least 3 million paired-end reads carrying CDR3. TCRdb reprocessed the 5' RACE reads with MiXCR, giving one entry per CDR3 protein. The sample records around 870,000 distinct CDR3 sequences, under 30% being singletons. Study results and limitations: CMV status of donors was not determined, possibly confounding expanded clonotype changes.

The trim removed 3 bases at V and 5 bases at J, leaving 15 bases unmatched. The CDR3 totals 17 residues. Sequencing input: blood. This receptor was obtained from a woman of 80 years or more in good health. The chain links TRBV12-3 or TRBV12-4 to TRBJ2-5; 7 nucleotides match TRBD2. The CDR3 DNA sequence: TGTGCCAGCAGTTTTCAGGTGGTGCGGGGGTTAGGGGAGACCCAGTACTTC. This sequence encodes CASSFQVVRGLGETQYF.